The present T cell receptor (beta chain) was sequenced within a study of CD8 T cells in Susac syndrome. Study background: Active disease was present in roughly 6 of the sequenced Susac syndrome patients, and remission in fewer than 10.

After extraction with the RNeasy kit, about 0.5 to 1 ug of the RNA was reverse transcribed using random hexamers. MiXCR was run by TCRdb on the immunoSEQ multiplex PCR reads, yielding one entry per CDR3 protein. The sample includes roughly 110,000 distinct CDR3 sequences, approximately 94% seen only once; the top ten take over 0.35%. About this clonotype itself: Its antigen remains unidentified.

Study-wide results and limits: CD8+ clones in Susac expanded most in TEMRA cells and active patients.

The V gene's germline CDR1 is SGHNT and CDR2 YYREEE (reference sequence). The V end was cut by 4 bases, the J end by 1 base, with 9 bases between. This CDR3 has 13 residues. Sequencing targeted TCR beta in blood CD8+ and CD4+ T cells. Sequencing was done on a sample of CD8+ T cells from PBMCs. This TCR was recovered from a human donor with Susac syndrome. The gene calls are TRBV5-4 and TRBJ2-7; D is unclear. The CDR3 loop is CASSPDQSYEQYF. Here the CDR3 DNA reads TGTGCCAGCAGCCCCGATCAGTCCTACGAGCAGTACTTC.